This entry features one T cell receptor beta chain sequence. Its antigen is not identified. The table came from immunoSEQ multiplex PCR; TCRdb's copy has only in-frame clones and leaves some out. The sample includes about 67,000 clones, 91% of them seen just once. Exclusion applied to patients with autoimmune disease history or systemic immunosuppression. The CDR3 totals 17 residues. Germline CDR1 reads SGHAT; CDR2 reads FQNNGV. Trimming took 4 bases from V and 2 from J, leaving 21 bases between them. The data stem from a study of OX40 agonist ivuxolimab in advanced cancers. Turning to the study itself: It was permissible to have had prior anti-PD-1, anti-PD-L1 or anti-CTLA-4 therapy, and approximately 41% had some. Study-wide points: At doses 0.1 to 3.0 mg/kg, CD4+ and CD8+ clones expanded.

V is TRBV11-2 and J is TRBJ2-7; D is tentatively TRBD1 or TRBD2 (6 bases each). The clonotype originates from an adult with an advanced solid tumor such as melanoma, head and neck, liver or kidney cancer. The sample consisted of CD4+ or CD8+ T cells sorted from blood, taken in a trial of the OX40 agonist ivuxolimab. The CDR3 DNA follows: TGTGCCAGCAGCTGGGAAGGGGGTGCGGGACGGACCTACGAGCAGTACTTC. This sequence encodes CASSWEGGAGRTYEQYF. The full variable domain, rest sourced from reference TRBV11-2 and TRBJ2-7, is EAGVAQSPRYKIIEKRQSVAFWCNPISGHATLYWYQQILGQGPKLLIQFQNNGVVDDSQLPKDRFSAERLKGVDSTLKIQPAKLEDSAVYLCASSWEGGAGRTYEQYFGPGTRLTVT.